This TCR beta chain is from a study of blood T cell repertoires in COVID-19 (dated by TCRdb to about 2020). Concerning the study at large: Samples covering the acute and convalescent phases of COVID-19 were provided by collaborators in the United States, Italy and Spain. A freely available public database, intended as a resource for researchers studying the immune response to SARS-CoV-2, is where the repertoires were released. The prospective study material was composed of cDNA or gDNA derived from T cells, B-cell-depleted T cells, or PBMCs. The dataset comprised deeply sampled blood TCRbeta repertoires from subjects exposed to, actively infected with, or recovered from COVID-19. HLA class I and class II types, where available, came from metadata supplied by the sample provider rather than from assay-based typing. Nearly every sample came with metadata listing a de-identified subject ID, COVID-19 status, age in years and sex. The samples were drawn from the first 160 participants of the ongoing ImmuneRACE study and from about 1,200 subjects provided by 6 global collaborators. The study at large found these results: How much clinical and demographic metadata was included differed by source and by participant, and the metadata was provided uncurated.

On this clone: It lacks a known antigen. Base qualities were left out, and no much larger clone turns up one base away.

TCRbeta CDR3 regions were amplified from genomic DNA using the immunoSEQ Assay, a bias-controlled multiplex PCR. Processing in the source paper ran as follows. Nucleated cell counts per sample were estimated from amplification of reference gene primers within the assay. To quantify the absolute abundance of each unique TCRbeta CDR3 rearrangement, sequence reads were collapsed and filtered. For each sample, productive Simpson clonality was calculated by taking the square root of Simpson's diversity index across productive rearrangements. TCRdb's version of the immuneACCESS table is confined to in-frame rearrangements and falls short of the full clone set. An unresolved V gene accounts for under half of the shortfall where checked; the remainder is of unknown origin. V, J and clone size are those of that table, while D and trimming were read from the DNA. Within this sample are about 190,000 clones, with roughly 80% of them counted one time only. The top ten constitute under 5.5% of the sample.

Reading the germline V gene gives CDR1 MDHEN and CDR2 SYDVKM. V was cut back by 5 bases and J by 4 bases, leaving a gap of 21 bases between them. Taken from cysteine to phenylalanine, the CDR3 has 17 residues. Only the CDR3 part of the read is kept: 51 bases, read in frame from the first base. The collaborating institutions used their own protocols to collect whole blood in K2EDTA tubes. Collaborator samples were shipped for TCRbeta analysis as frozen whole blood, isolated PBMCs, or DNA extracted from either sample type. What was sequenced was peripheral blood. Rearrangement joined TRBV28 to TRBJ1-5; the best D guess is TRBD1, with 5 bases matching. The receptor was isolated from a woman younger than 45 with acute or convalescent COVID-19. The nucleotide sequence is given as TGTGCCAGCAGTACTAGCTTTGGGCGGGACCGGAATCAGCCCCAGCATTTT. Protein translation: CASSTSFGRDRNQPQHF.